This TCR beta chain was recorded in a study of naive and memory T cell subsets. Study outcomes and limitations: Naive and memory repertoire findings lacked a ground truth for validation.

An equimolar mix of two oligonucleotides served as the beta constant-region primer for TRBC1 and TRBC2. Ligation attached a single-stranded oligonucleotide with a 12-nucleotide UMI and the SP2 primer to the cDNA 3' end. MiXCR, applied by TCRdb to the UMI-ligation and nested PCR reads, yields one record per CDR3 protein. The sample yields 130,000 to 150,000 distinct CDR3 sequences, approximately 17% seen once. Concerning this clonotype itself: Antigen unknown.

With 2 bases clipped from V and 4 bases from J, the junction kept 3 bases outside the gene matches. Germline V CDR1 and CDR2: MGHDK, SYGVNS. This CDR3 comprises 16 residues. The specimen was naive CD4+ T cells from blood. The TCR originated in a human donor in good health. This chain connects TRBV25-1 to TRBJ2-1; 12 nucleotides line up with TRBD2. The CDR3 here is CASSEAGTSGYNEQFF. CDR3 nucleotides: TGTGCCAGCAGTGAAGCGGGGACTAGCGGGTACAATGAGCAGTTCTTC.